Listed below are T cell receptor beta chains from one sample, sequenced in a study of Graves' ophthalmopathy and Graves' hyperthyroidism. TCRdb re-called the multiplex PCR reads through MiXCR, storing one row per CDR3 protein. Of roughly 420,000 distinct CDR3 sequences in the sample, roughly 21% were seen once. Sequencing was carried out using peripheral blood. The source is a woman under 30 with stable Graves' hyperthyroidism. CDR3s include the opening cysteine and the closing phenylalanine or tryptophan. The D gene is left open where the match is weak. For some rows the clone size is stated as once, few or many, or as a class when expanded; others skip it.

d_call: NA; j_call: TRBJ1-1; clone_size: many; v_call: TRBV12-3/TRBV12-4; cdr3_nt: TGTGCCAGCAGCCGAAAAAAGGGGACTGAAGCTTTCTTT; cdr3_aa: CASSRKKGTEAFF
d_call: NA; j_call: TRBJ2-2; clone_size: many; v_call: TRBV20-1; cdr3_nt: TGCAGTGCTAGACCTCTTCGTGATTTAACCGGGGAGCTGTTTTTT; cdr3_aa: CSARPLRDLTGELFF
d_call: NA; j_call: TRBJ1-1; clone_size: NA; v_call: TRBV12-3/TRBV12-4; cdr3_nt: TGTGCCAGCCGATCGACCGGGCTGCCGAACACTGAAGCTTTCTTT; cdr3_aa: CASRSTGLPNTEAFF
d_call: NA; j_call: TRBJ1-5; clone_size: NA; v_call: TRBV28; cdr3_nt: TGTGCCAGCAAGAGGGGTAAGAGGGCCCAGCATTTT; cdr3_aa: CASKRGKRAQHF
d_call: NA; j_call: TRBJ2-7; clone_size: many; v_call: TRBV11-2; cdr3_nt: TGTGCCAGCAGCTCGGGGGCTAGCCCGGCCTACGAGCAGTACTTC; cdr3_aa: CASSSGASPAYEQYF
d_call: TRBD2; j_call: TRBJ2-5; clone_size: NA; v_call: TRBV20-1; cdr3_nt: TGCAGTGCTAGTCTCCCGGGACTAGCGGGATTTGAAGGAGAGACCCAGTACTTC; cdr3_aa: CSASLPGLAGFEGETQYF
d_call: TRBD2; j_call: TRBJ2-7; clone_size: many; v_call: TRBV29-1; cdr3_nt: TGCAGCGTTCGGGTCGGGGGGGGCACATACGAGCAGTACTTC; cdr3_aa: CSVRVGGGTYEQYF
d_call: NA; j_call: TRBJ1-1; clone_size: NA; v_call: TRBV12-3/TRBV12-4; cdr3_nt: TGTGCCAGCAGTTTAAGACCACGCGGCACTGAAGCTTTCTTT; cdr3_aa: CASSLRPRGTEAFF
d_call: TRBD1; j_call: TRBJ2-7; clone_size: many; v_call: TRBV19; cdr3_nt: TGTGCCAGTAGTGCCCCGACAGGGGGCGAGCAGTACTTC; cdr3_aa: CASSAPTGGEQYF
d_call: NA; j_call: TRBJ2-7; clone_size: NA; v_call: TRBV6-2/TRBV6-3; cdr3_nt: TGTGCCAGCAGGGGAGAGCTAGCCCAAAAAGGGCGCGAGCAGTACTTC; cdr3_aa: CASRGELAQKGREQYF
d_call: NA; j_call: TRBJ1-3; clone_size: NA; v_call: TRBV7-8; cdr3_nt: TGTGCCAGCACGCCAGCTGGAAACACCATATATTTT; cdr3_aa: CASTPAGNTIYF
d_call: TRBD2; j_call: TRBJ2-4; clone_size: many; v_call: TRBV20-1; cdr3_nt: TGCAGTGCTTGCCTCATAGCGGGAGGCCCCAAAAACATTCAGTACTTC; cdr3_aa: CSACLIAGGPKNIQYF
d_call: NA; j_call: TRBJ2-7; clone_size: many; v_call: TRBV20-1; cdr3_nt: TGCAGTGCTATCGCCGTCCGCGCTCTAGGGTCCTACGAGCAGTACTTC; cdr3_aa: CSAIAVRALGSYEQYF
d_call: NA; j_call: TRBJ2-2; clone_size: few; v_call: TRBV2; cdr3_nt: TGTGCCAGCAGTGAGGCGGTTGCGATTGGTACCGGGGAGCTGTTTTTT; cdr3_aa: CASSEAVAIGTGELFF
d_call: NA; j_call: TRBJ2-5; clone_size: NA; v_call: TRBV4-2; cdr3_nt: TGTGCCAGCAGCCAAGTAGGGGGTGGCGAAGAGACCCAGTACTTC; cdr3_aa: CASSQVGGGEETQYF
d_call: NA; j_call: TRBJ2-7; clone_size: few; v_call: TRBV20-1; cdr3_nt: TGCAGTGCTCGTCGTGGGTCTTGCTCCTACGAGCAGTACTTC; cdr3_aa: CSARRGSCSYEQYF
d_call: NA; j_call: TRBJ2-2; clone_size: many; v_call: TRBV29-1; cdr3_nt: TGCAGCGTTGAATTTGTCACCGGGGAGCTGTTTTTT; cdr3_aa: CSVEFVTGELFF
d_call: NA; j_call: TRBJ1-5; clone_size: many; v_call: TRBV27; cdr3_nt: TGTGCCAGTGGGGCAGGTCAGCCCCAGCATTTT; cdr3_aa: CASGAGQPQHF